The rows below give T cell receptor beta chains drawn from one sample of a study of blood T cell repertoires in COVID-19. Produced via immunoSEQ multiplex PCR; TCRdb's table is partial and in-frame only. The data hold more than 85,000 clones, with roughly four fifths observed a single time. The sample was peripheral blood. The receptors come from a woman in her 70s with acute or convalescent COVID-19. Both conserved end residues are part of each CDR3. Each record gives: CDR3 length, clone size, J gene, V gene, D gene, CDR3 protein, CDR3 DNA. D genes are given only for firm matches. Expanded clones are given a class, and other clones once, few, many or no size at all.

>15|NA|TRBJ2-6|TRBV6-5|NA
CASSTGAPGANVLTF
TGTGCCAGCAGTACAGGAGCCCCTGGGGCCAACGTCCTGACTTTC
>13|NA|TRBJ1-1|TRBV19|NA
CASSATLNTEAFF
TGTGCCAGTAGTGCCACATTGAACACTGAAGCTTTCTTT
>16|NA|TRBJ2-5|TRBV19|TRBD2
CASSIPSGGDFGTQYF
TGTGCCAGTAGTATACCGAGCGGGGGGGACTTTGGGACCCAGTACTTC
>15|NA|TRBJ2-2|TRBV9|NA
CASSVDPVNTGELFF
TGTGCCAGCAGCGTAGATCCAGTTAACACCGGGGAGCTGTTTTTT
>16|NA|TRBJ1-3|TRBV28|NA
CASSPLQSFSGNTIYF
TGTGCCAGCAGTCCCCTCCAGTCCTTCTCTGGAAACACCATATATTTT
>17|NA|TRBJ1-4|TRBV19|NA
CASSIQARQEINEKLFF
TGTGCCAGTAGTATCCAGGCCCGGCAGGAAATTAATGAAAAACTGTTTTTT
>14|few|TRBJ1-4|TRBV18|NA
CASSREQANEKLFF
TGTGCCAGCTCACGGGAACAGGCGAATGAAAAACTGTTTTTT
>16|NA|TRBJ2-5|TRBV7-2|TRBD2
CASSLDPAGVLETQYF
TGTGCCAGCAGCTTAGATCCAGCGGGAGTACTAGAGACCCAGTACTTC
>18|NA|TRBJ2-3|TRBV29-1|TRBD2
CSVVGLAGLSGGTDTQYF
TGCAGCGTTGTTGGACTAGCGGGATTGTCGGGTGGGACAGATACGCAGTATTTT
>17|once|TRBJ1-2|TRBV5-4|TRBD1
CASSLNPGQGPNYGYTF
TGTGCCAGCAGCTTGAATCCAGGACAGGGACCAAACTATGGCTACACCTTC
>16|few|TRBJ2-2|TRBV5-1|TRBD1
CASSFSGQGPAGELFF
TGCGCCAGCAGCTTTTCCGGACAGGGGCCTGCCGGGGAGCTGTTTTTT
>16|NA|TRBJ2-3|TRBV4-1|NA
CASSQEEVTSTDTQYF
TGCGCCAGCAGCCAAGAAGAGGTGACTAGCACAGATACGCAGTATTTT
>14|NA|TRBJ2-2|TRBV27|NA
CASSFQKNTGELFF
TGTGCCAGCAGTTTTCAGAAGAACACCGGGGAGCTGTTTTTT
>18|NA|TRBJ2-3|TRBV10-3|TRBD2
CAIRSGTSGGAGTDTQYF
TGTGCCATCAGGTCCGGGACTAGCGGGGGGGCCGGCACAGATACGCAGTATTTT
>16|NA|TRBJ1-3|TRBV5-1|NA
CASSLTGQSSGNTIYF
TGCGCCAGCAGCTTGACAGGGCAGAGCTCTGGAAACACCATATATTTT
>12|NA|TRBJ1-2|TRBV12-3/TRBV12-4|NA
CASSPTNYGYTF
TGTGCCAGCAGCCCTACTAACTATGGCTACACCTTC
>14|NA|TRBJ2-3|TRBV6-4|NA
CASSPVEGTDTQYF
TGTGCCAGCAGTCCTGTCGAGGGCACAGATACGCAGTATTTT
>16|NA|TRBJ1-5|TRBV5-6|TRBD1
CASSSYDREANQPQHF
TGTGCCAGCAGCTCTTATGACAGGGAGGCCAATCAGCCCCAGCATTTT
>14|NA|TRBJ1-2|TRBV7-2|TRBD1
CASSPNRGQDGYTF
TGTGCCAGCAGCCCTAACAGGGGGCAGGATGGCTACACCTTC
>14|NA|TRBJ1-2|TRBV7-9|NA
CASSEVQTPYGYTF
TGTGCCAGCAGCGAGGTTCAAACCCCATATGGCTACACCTTC
>16|NA|TRBJ2-3|TRBV29-1|NA
CSVEGRGRGVTDTQYF
TGCAGCGTTGAAGGGCGCGGCAGGGGTGTCACAGATACGCAGTATTTT
>14|NA|TRBJ2-3|TRBV5-1|TRBD2
CASSLVAGEGTQYF
TGCGCCAGCAGCTTGGTCGCGGGGGAGGGGACGCAGTATTTT
>16|NA|TRBJ2-7|TRBV5-4|TRBD2
CASSLSREAATYEQYF
TGTGCCAGCAGCCTAAGTCGGGAGGCAGCCACCTACGAGCAGTACTTC
>14|NA|TRBJ1-6|TRBV6-5|NA
CASSGGAVGSPLHF
TGTGCCAGCAGCGGGGGGGCTGTGGGTTCACCCCTCCACTTT
>16|NA|TRBJ1-6|TRBV4-3|NA
CASSQAKNLNNSPLHF
TGCGCCAGCAGCCAAGCGAAGAACCTAAACAATTCACCCCTCCACTTT
>12|NA|TRBJ1-2|TRBV7-9|NA
CASSVRDYGYTF
TGTGCCAGCAGCGTCCGGGACTATGGCTACACCTTC
>14|NA|TRBJ2-7|TRBV30|NA
CAWKDWEEPYEQYF
TGTGCCTGGAAGGACTGGGAGGAACCCTACGAGCAGTACTTC
>15|NA|TRBJ2-1|TRBV3-1/TRBV3-2|NA
CASSDWDGTPNEQFF
TGTGCCAGCAGCGATTGGGATGGGACACCCAATGAGCAGTTCTTC
>13|NA|TRBJ1-2|TRBV12-5|NA
CASGRDSGKGYTF
TGTGCTAGTGGACGGGACTCGGGGAAAGGCTACACCTTC
>16|NA|TRBJ2-7|TRBV23-1|TRBD1
CASSQSTPDRDIEQYF
TGCGCCAGCAGTCAATCGACCCCGGACAGGGATATCGAGCAGTACTTC
>13|few|TRBJ1-1|TRBV7-9|NA
CASSSQGRTEAFF
TGTGCCAGCAGCTCACAGGGCAGGACTGAAGCTTTCTTT
>13|NA|TRBJ2-7|TRBV19|NA
CASSQIGGDEQYF
TGTGCCAGTAGCCAAATCGGAGGGGACGAGCAGTACTTC
>14|NA|TRBJ1-1|TRBV6-6|TRBD1
CASSPRTGRTEAFF
TGTGCCAGCAGTCCCCGGACAGGGAGAACTGAAGCTTTCTTT
>16|NA|TRBJ2-1|TRBV5-1|TRBD2
CASSPRTSGLDNEQFF
TGCGCCAGCAGCCCACGGACTAGCGGACTTGACAATGAGCAGTTCTTC
>16|NA|TRBJ1-2|TRBV4-1|NA
CASSQDFGTSNYGYTF
TGCGCCAGCAGCCAAGACTTCGGGACATCTAACTATGGCTACACCTTC
>14|NA|TRBJ2-4|TRBV19|NA
CASSLTGTPNIQYF
TGTGCCAGTAGCCTGACAGGTACCCCCAACATTCAGTACTTC
>15|NA|TRBJ2-5|TRBV28|NA
CASSLIGQLKETQYF
TGTGCCAGCAGTTTAATAGGACAGTTGAAAGAGACCCAGTACTTC
>14|NA|TRBJ1-1|TRBV6-1|NA
CASSEQVGNTEAFF
TGTGCCAGCAGTGAACAGGTCGGAAACACTGAAGCTTTCTTT
>15|NA|TRBJ2-1|TRBV5-1|TRBD1
CASRLGGQGYNEQFF
TGCGCCAGCAGGCTGGGGGGACAGGGGTACAATGAGCAGTTCTTC
>14|NA|TRBJ2-7|TRBV5-8|TRBD1
CASSGPGQGYEQYF
TGTGCCAGCAGCGGACCGGGACAGGGCTACGAGCAGTACTTC
>13|NA|TRBJ2-1|TRBV11-2|TRBD1
CASSWGTGLEQFF
TGTGCCAGCAGCTGGGGGACAGGGCTTGAGCAGTTCTTC
>13|NA|TRBJ1-1|TRBV7-2|NA
CASSLRLGTEAFF
TGTGCCAGCAGCTTGAGGTTGGGCACTGAAGCTTTCTTT
>12|NA|TRBJ1-1|TRBV19|NA
CASSTSGSEAFF
TGTGCCAGTAGTACCTCGGGATCTGAAGCTTTCTTT
>15|NA|TRBJ1-1|TRBV11-2|TRBD1
CASSFQTGGHTEAFF
TGTGCCAGCAGCTTCCAGACAGGGGGACACACTGAAGCTTTCTTT
>15|NA|TRBJ1-5|TRBV4-1|NA
CASSQDGRQDQPQHF
TGCGCCAGCAGCCAAGACGGTAGACAGGATCAGCCCCAGCATTTT